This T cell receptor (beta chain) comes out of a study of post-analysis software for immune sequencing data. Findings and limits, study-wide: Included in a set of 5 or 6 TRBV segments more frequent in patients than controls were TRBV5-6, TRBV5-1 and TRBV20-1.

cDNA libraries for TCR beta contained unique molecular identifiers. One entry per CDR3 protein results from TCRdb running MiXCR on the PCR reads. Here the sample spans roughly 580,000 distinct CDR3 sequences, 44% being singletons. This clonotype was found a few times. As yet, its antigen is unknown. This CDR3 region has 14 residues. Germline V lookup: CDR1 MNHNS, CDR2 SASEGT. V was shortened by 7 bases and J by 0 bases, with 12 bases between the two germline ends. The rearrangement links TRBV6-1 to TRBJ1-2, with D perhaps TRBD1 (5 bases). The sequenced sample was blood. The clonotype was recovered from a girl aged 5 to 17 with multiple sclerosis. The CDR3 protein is CASTGPRANYGYTF. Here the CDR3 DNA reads TGTGCCAGCACAGGGCCGCGGGCTAACTATGGCTACACCTTC.